The 18 T cell receptor beta chains below were found in one sample sequenced in a study of spatial heterogeneity in lung cancer (dated by TCRdb to between 2018 and 2020). The time point label for this specimen denotes: sample taken at primary tumor resection. TCR sequencing used whole RNA extracted from tumor and nontumor lung tissue, or from cryopreserved PBMC samples, without cell sorting. Library preparation employed 5' RACE. The sequencing machine was a NextSeq 500. TCRdb trimmed public reads at Q25 via fastp, called clones via MiXCR and kept in-frame beta chains. For every CDR3 protein sequence, its rows merge into one entry that carries the most common genes and DNA. The sample table lists approximately 24,000 distinct CDR3 sequences, 4% to 5% of them with a count of one. The ten most abundant clones make up 5.2% of the sample. The sample consisted of PBMCs, taken at surgery. The receptors originated from a male donor with early-stage non-small cell lung cancer.

Ten or more counts support this clonotype. The chain uses TRBV11-3 and TRBJ2-3; D perhaps matches TRBD2 (6 bases). The CDR3 covers 15 residues. Trimming took 1 base from V and 2 from J, leaving 10 bases between them. Germline lookup yields CDR1 SGHNT and CDR2 YENEEA. This CDR3 is CASSLGGLSTDTQYF. CDR3 in DNA: TGTGCCAGCAGCTTAGGGGGACTTTCCACAGATACGCAGTATTTT.

This clonotype was seen many times. The CDR3, as DNA: TGTGCCAGCAGAATCCCGGGACAGGGTACTAACTATGGCTACACCTTC. Amino acids: CASRIPGQGTNYGYTF. V usage is TRBV28 and J usage is TRBJ1-2; 9 nucleotides align to TRBD1. In germline, CDR1 is MDHEN, CDR2 SYDVKM. V lost 6 bases and J lost 0; bases outside the gene matches: 8. The CDR3 has 16 residues.

This clonotype was recorded many times. The gene calls are TRBV6-5 and TRBJ1-6, with 9 bases lining up with TRBD1. The CDR3 extends over 16 amino acids. From germline, CDR1 is MNHEY and CDR2 SVGAGI. Trimming cost V 6 bases and J 7 bases; bases outside gene matches: 10. The CDR3 loop is CASRTRDRVANSPLHF. In DNA form, the CDR3 reads TGTGCCAGCAGGACACGGGACAGGGTCGCCAATTCACCCCTCCACTTT.

This clonotype was recorded many times. This sequence joins TRBV5-1 and TRBJ2-2, with D possibly being TRBD2 (5 bases). From germline, CDR1 is SGHRS and CDR2 YFSETQ. Trimming cost V 3 bases and J 8 bases, with 14 bases left between them. The CDR3 is 14 residues long. The CDR3 DNA is TGCGCCAGCAGCTCCTACACTAGGCGAGGGGAGCTGTTTTTT. Encoded protein: CASSSYTRRGELFF.

This clonotype occurred many times. This chain joins TRBV7-2 and TRBJ1-5, with D tentatively TRBD1 (5 bases). The V end was cut by 1 base, the J end by 6 bases, with 7 bases between. The length of the CDR3 is 13 residues. Germline loops: CDR1 SGHTA, CDR2 FQGNSA. The CDR3 DNA sequence: TGTGCCAGCAGCTTAGGGGGGGGTCAGCCCCAGCATTTT. Translation: CASSLGGGQPQHF.

This clonotype has a count of ten or more. This chain joins TRBV2 and TRBJ2-3, with D possibly TRBD2 on 5 matching bases. CDR1 SNHLY and CDR2 FYNNEI come from the germline V gene. This CDR3 has 14 amino acids. The ends were cut back, 8 bases at V and 4 bases at J, with 16 bases in the middle. CDR3 in DNA: TGTGCCAGCCGGGATGGGAGTGGTTCAGATACGCAGTATTTT. The encoded protein is CASRDGSGSDTQYF.

This clonotype was picked up many times. V gene TRBV12-3 or TRBV12-4 combines with J gene TRBJ2-3; 11 nucleotides line up with TRBD2. Trimming took 6 bases from V and 8 from J; bases not matched to a gene: 4. The CDR3 length is 13 residues. The CDR3, as DNA: TGTGCCAGCAGGGGGACTAGCGGTGGTACGCAGTATTTT. It codes for CASRGTSGGTQYF.

There are many counts of this clonotype. The CDR3: CASSTQQGTYEQYF. The CDR3 DNA sequence: TGTGCCAGCAGCACTCAACAGGGGACCTACGAGCAGTACTTC. The V gene is TRBV7-9, the J gene TRBJ2-7, with 7 bases matching TRBD1. Trimming cost V 5 bases and J 2 bases; bases outside gene matches: 6. The length of the CDR3 is 14 residues. CDR1 and CDR2 (germline): SEHNR, FQNEAQ (reference sequence).

This clonotype was detected ten times or more. The CDR3 loop reads CASSLSSGRARFF. DNA of the CDR3: TGTGCCAGCAGCTTATCTAGCGGGAGGGCTCGGTTCTTC. The chain recombines TRBV7-3 with TRBJ2-1; 12 positions agree with TRBD2. The CDR3 totals 13 residues. The J segment lost 15 bases and the V segment lost 2 bases, leaving 5 bases of the junction unmatched. Germline V gives CDR1 SGHTA, CDR2 FQGTGA.

This clonotype was seen many times. This sequence joins TRBV20-1 and TRBJ2-5; the match to TRBD2 covers 9 bases. In germline, CDR1 is DFQATT, CDR2 SNEGSKA (reference sequence). V lost 4 bases to trimming and J lost 5 bases; unmatched junction nucleotides: 5. The CDR3 is made up of 13 amino acids. The CDR3 here is CSANRGGAETQYF. The CDR3, as DNA: TGCAGTGCTAATCGCGGGGGGGCCGAGACCCAGTACTTC.

This clonotype was seen repeatedly, ten times or more. The genes are TRBV7-8 and TRBJ1-2; D may be TRBD1 (5 bases). The V end was cut by 4 bases, the J end by 9 bases, with 18 bases between. The germline V gene has CDR1 SGHVS and CDR2 FQNEAQ. The CDR3 covers 14 residues. The CDR3 is CASSSTTAYGSYTF. CDR3 nucleotide sequence: TGTGCCAGCAGCTCTACGACAGCCTATGGTAGCTACACCTTC.

This clonotype came up many times. The rearrangement links TRBV20-1 to TRBJ1-4, with D tentatively TRBD1 (5 bases). Trimming pared 5 bases from V and 8 bases from J, leaving 18 bases between. This CDR3 spans 14 amino acids. Germline assignment: CDR1 DFQATT and CDR2 SNEGSKA (reference sequence). The CDR3 loop reads CSARGTLGGEKLFF. In DNA, the CDR3 is TGCAGTGCTCGAGGGACCTTAGGAGGGGAAAAACTGTTTTTT.

This clonotype has a count of ten or more. The gene calls are TRBV5-5 and TRBJ2-1; tentative D call: TRBD1 (7 bases). This CDR3 has 13 amino acids. V was shortened by 4 bases and J by 8 bases, with 13 bases between the two germline ends. CDR1 SGHKS and CDR2 YYEKEE come from the germline V gene (reference sequence). CDR3 sequence (DNA): TGTGCCAGCAGCATTCAGGGGGGCGATGAGCAGTTCTTC. The encoded protein is CASSIQGGDEQFF.

Ten or more counts support this clonotype. The V gene is TRBV3-1, the J gene TRBJ2-7, with 7 positions matching TRBD1. The CDR3 length is 16 residues. Germline V gene lookup returns CDR1 LGHDT and CDR2 YNNKEL (reference sequence). V lost 3 bases and J lost 3; bases outside the gene matches: 11. The DNA for the CDR3 is TGTGCCAGCAGCCACCACAGGGGATTAAAGGTCTACGAGCAGTACTTC. Translated, it gives CASSHHRGLKVYEQYF.

At least ten counts were recorded for this clonotype. The rearrangement links TRBV20-1 to TRBJ1-1; TRBD1 agrees at 7 bases. Per germline, CDR1 DFQATT and CDR2 SNEGSKA (reference sequence). V trimming: 1 base; J trimming: 4 bases; junction bases outside the gene matches: 9. The CDR3 consists of 15 residues. The CDR3 protein is CSARGLQGSGTEAFF. CDR3 sequence (DNA): TGCAGTGCTAGAGGACTACAGGGGTCGGGCACTGAAGCTTTCTTT.

This chain connects TRBV15 to TRBJ2-2, with TRBD1 matching over 7 bases. In germline, CDR1 is LNHNV, CDR2 YYDKDF (reference sequence). The CDR3 runs to 15 residues. With 5 bases clipped from V and 1 base from J, the junction kept 4 bases outside the gene matches. CDR3: CATSPRTGNTGELFF. The DNA for the CDR3 is TGTGCCACCAGCCCCCGGACAGGGAACACCGGGGAGCTGTTTTTT.

This clonotype was counted at least ten times. The chain uses TRBV18 and TRBJ1-2; maybe TRBD1 (6 bases). This CDR3 is built from 17 residues. Looked up from germline, CDR1 is KGHSH and CDR2 is LQKENI. V was clipped by 1 base and J by 2 bases, with 17 bases between them. CDR3 coding DNA: TGTGCCAGCTCACCACGTGTGCGACAGGCTACGAACTATGGCTACACCTTC. Translating it yields CASSPRVRQATNYGYTF. The full variable domain, with the rest looked up from reference TRBV18 and TRBJ1-2, is NAGVMQNPRHLVRRRGQEARLRCSPMKGHSHVYWYRQLPEEGLKFMVYLQKENIIDESGMPKERFSAEFPKEGPSILRIQQVVRGDSAAYFCASSPRVRQATNYGYTFGSGTRLTVV.

Many counts were recorded for this clonotype. The J gene is TRBJ2-3, the V gene TRBV5-1; 8 nucleotides match TRBD2. V lost 5 bases and J lost 0; bases outside the gene matches: 8. CDR1 and CDR2 from the germline V gene are SGHRS and YFSETQ. The CDR3 has 16 residues. The CDR3 sequence is CASRVGTSGSTDTQYF. CDR3 nucleotide sequence: TGCGCCAGCAGGGTGGGCACTAGCGGAAGCACAGATACGCAGTATTTT.